Listed below are T cell receptor beta chains from one sample, sequenced in a study of beta chain features in type 1 diabetes. Sequencing was performed with immunoSEQ multiplex PCR; in TCRdb, only in-frame clones are kept and a portion is missing. The repertoire has more than 100,000 clones, 25% to 35% of them found once; the top ten carry about 0.49%. Source material: central memory CD4+ T cells from blood. These receptors were taken from a young woman with type 1 diabetes. Each CDR3 is given with its conserved first and last residue. A D gene is named only where the DNA matches it firmly. Not every row has a clone size; where given, it reads once, few, many or a size class.

j_call	v_call	clone_size	d_call	cdr3_aa	cdr3_nt
TRBJ2-1	TRBV11-2	-	-	CASSLASSYNEQFF	TGTGCCAGCAGCTTAGCGAGCTCCTACAATGAGCAGTTCTTC
TRBJ1-5	TRBV6-5	-	-	CASSRYREQPQHF	TGTGCCAGCAGTAGATACAGGGAGCAGCCCCAGCATTTT
TRBJ2-3	TRBV9	-	TRBD2	CASSGGLAHDTQYF	TGTGCCAGCAGCGGGGGACTAGCGCATGATACGCAGTATTTT
TRBJ1-2	TRBV4-3	-	TRBD1	CASSQDWTGVFGYTF	TGCGCCAGCAGCCAAGATTGGACAGGGGTATTCGGCTACACCTTC
TRBJ1-1	TRBV29-1	-	-	CSVVVSEAFF	TGCAGCGTTGTCGTTTCTGAAGCTTTCTTT
TRBJ2-1	TRBV5-1	few	TRBD2	CASSLVTSGGHEQFF	TGCGCCAGCAGCTTGGTGACTAGCGGAGGGCATGAGCAGTTCTTC
TRBJ2-1	TRBV2	few	-	CASRGGFGNGRLYNEQFF	TGTGCCAGCAGGGGGGGTTTTGGTAACGGGAGACTCTACAATGAGCAGTTCTTC
TRBJ2-7	TRBV5-1	-	-	CASKGSSVDSYEQYF	TGCGCCAGCAAGGGGTCTAGCGTCGACTCCTACGAGCAGTACTTC
TRBJ1-2	TRBV9	-	TRBD1	CASRRQGGGYTF	TGTGCCAGCAGAAGACAGGGGGGAGGCTACACCTTC
TRBJ1-2	TRBV18	-	TRBD1	CASSPGGQRRNYYGYTF	TGTGCCAGCTCACCAGGGGGACAGCGAAGAAACTACTATGGCTACACCTTC
TRBJ1-1	TRBV2	-	-	CASSDQENTEAFF	TGTGCCAGCAGCGACCAGGAGAACACTGAAGCTTTCTTT
TRBJ2-7	TRBV28	-	-	CASSLTSRYEQYF	TGTGCCAGCAGTCTGACTAGTCGGTACGAGCAGTACTTC
TRBJ1-4	TRBV11-2	-	-	CASSGRGAQTWEKLFF	TGTGCCAGCAGCGGCCGGGGTGCGCAGACGTGGGAAAAACTGTTTTTT
TRBJ1-1	TRBV7-9	-	-	CASRYDRSGNTEAFF	TGTGCCAGCAGGTATGACAGGTCCGGGAACACTGAAGCTTTCTTT
TRBJ1-1	TRBV11-2	few	TRBD1	CASSPRGAGGNTEAFF	TGTGCCAGCAGCCCCCGTGGAGCAGGGGGCAACACTGAAGCTTTCTTT
TRBJ2-7	TRBV5-1	-	TRBD1	CASSFGDREESGQYF	TGCGCCAGCAGCTTCGGGGACAGGGAAGAGAGCGGGCAGTACTTC
TRBJ1-2	TRBV7-3	few	TRBD1	CASSLNGQGGGYTF	TGTGCCAGCAGCTTAAACGGACAGGGGGGAGGCTACACCTTC
TRBJ2-7	TRBV4-2	-	TRBD2	CASSQKLGTSTILSYEQYF	TGTGCCAGCAGCCAAAAACTGGGGACTAGTACCATTCTTTCCTACGAGCAGTACTTC
TRBJ2-6	TRBV6-1	many	TRBD1	CASSKAGTDGANVLTF	TGTGCCAGCAGTAAAGCCGGGACAGATGGGGCCAACGTCCTGACTTTC
TRBJ2-3	TRBV4-2	-	TRBD2	CASSQGLAGTDTQYF	TGTGCCAGCAGCCAAGGATTAGCGGGAACAGATACGCAGTATTTT
TRBJ2-2	TRBV2	few	TRBD1	CASSGRQGNTGELFF	TGTGCCAGCAGTGGCCGACAGGGAAACACCGGGGAGCTGTTTTTT
TRBJ1-1	TRBV15	-	-	CATSSGHGYTEAFF	TGTGCCACCAGCAGCGGACACGGGTACACTGAAGCTTTCTTT
TRBJ2-7	TRBV10-3	-	-	CAIRDTNYEQYF	TGTGCCATCCGGGACACGAACTACGAGCAGTACTTC
TRBJ2-2	TRBV7-2	-	TRBD2	CASSLTGGPNTGELFF	TGTGCCAGCAGCTTAACGGGAGGGCCGAACACCGGGGAGCTGTTTTTT
TRBJ2-3	TRBV7-2	-	-	CASSEGPGSYGTDTQYF	TGTGCCAGCAGCGAAGGCCCCGGGAGTTACGGCACAGATACGCAGTATTTT
TRBJ1-2	TRBV10-2	-	-	CASSESLSLTGYGYTF	TGCGCCAGCAGTGAGTCCTTAAGCCTGACTGGCTATGGCTACACCTTC
TRBJ1-1	TRBV25-1	-	TRBD1	CASSPPPAGDRAAEAFF	TGTGCCAGCAGTCCCCCGCCCGCAGGGGACAGGGCCGCTGAAGCTTTCTTT
TRBJ1-5	TRBV30	few	-	CAWSVPFRGIDQHF	TGTGCCTGGAGTGTACCCTTCCGGGGGATCGACCAGCATTTT
TRBJ2-7	TRBV28	-	TRBD1	CASRTGGRSYEQYF	TGTGCCAGCAGGACAGGGGGCCGCTCCTACGAGCAGTACTTC
TRBJ2-1	TRBV11-2	-	TRBD2	CASSLGRLAGPSYNEQFF	TGTGCCAGCAGCTTGGGGCGACTAGCGGGCCCCTCCTACAATGAGCAGTTCTTC
TRBJ2-7	TRBV15	once	-	CATSREAGLSYEQYF	TGTGCCACCAGCAGAGAGGCGGGACTTTCCTACGAGCAGTACTTC
TRBJ2-1	TRBV6-5	-	-	CASSYQGTSYNEQFF	TGTGCCAGCAGTTATCAGGGAACCTCCTACAATGAGCAGTTCTTC
TRBJ1-1	TRBV4-2	-	-	CASSYLGQTNTEAFF	TGTGCCAGCAGCTACCTCGGACAGACGAACACTGAAGCTTTCTTT
TRBJ1-1	TRBV10-3	-	-	CAISEGRVTEAFF	TGTGCCATCAGTGAGGGGAGGGTCACTGAAGCTTTCTTT
TRBJ2-3	TRBV5-1	-	-	CASSYETGMFVSDTQYF	TGCGCCAGCAGCTACGAAACAGGGATGTTTGTATCAGATACGCAGTATTTT
TRBJ2-2	TRBV6-1	-	TRBD1	CASSERGQQGDNTGELFF	TGTGCCAGCAGTGAAAGGGGGCAACAGGGCGATAACACCGGGGAGCTGTTTTTT
TRBJ2-3	TRBV28	-	TRBD2	CASSLGTSARPPYF	TGTGCCAGCAGTTTGGGGACTAGCGCACGTCCGCCGTATTTT